These 20 T cell receptor beta chains share one sample of origin, sequenced in a study of blood T cell repertoires in COVID-19. Produced via immunoSEQ multiplex PCR; TCRdb's table is partial and in-frame only. The sample includes over 200,000 clones, 75% to 90% of them seen just once. Material: peripheral blood. Receptors originate from a man in his thirties or forties with COVID-19, enrolled during active disease.

The CDR3 DNA is TGTGCCAGCTCGGCCGGTTCGGGGGGTAATCAGCCCCAGCATTTT. Its protein product is CASSAGSGGNQPQHF. The chain combines TRBV18 with TRBJ1-5; D perhaps matches TRBD1 (5 bases). Germline V lookup: CDR1 KGHSH, CDR2 LQKENI. V gave up 6 bases and J gave up 4 bases, with 16 bases separating them. This CDR3 is built from 15 residues.

The chain has TRBV19 and TRBJ2-2; 8 bases fit TRBD1. J was trimmed by 3 bases and V by 7 bases; bases with no gene match: 7. The germline gives CDR1 LNHDA, CDR2 SQIVND (reference sequence). This CDR3 spans 15 amino acids. The CDR3 loop is CASTPDREDTGELFF. DNA of the CDR3: TGTGCCAGTACCCCGGACAGGGAGGACACCGGGGAGCTGTTTTTT. Variable domain in full (rest from reference TRBV19 and TRBJ2-2): DGGITQSPKYLFRKEGQNVTLSCEQNLNHDAMYWYRQDPGQGLRLIYYSQIVNDFQKGDIAEGYSVSREKKESFPLTVTSAQKNPTAFYLCASTPDREDTGELFFGEGSRLTVL.

The chain employs TRBV28 and TRBJ2-1, with 8 bases lining up with TRBD1. The trim removed 5 bases at V and 6 bases at J, leaving 6 bases unmatched. The CDR3 is made up of 14 amino acids. Looked up from germline, CDR1 is MDHEN and CDR2 is SYDVKM. The CDR3, as DNA: TGTGCCAGCAGTAAAGGACAGGGCGGCAATGAGCAGTTCTTC. This sequence encodes CASSKGQGGNEQFF.

In its sample, this clone was seen a few times. The chain recombines TRBV4-1 with TRBJ1-5; 8 positions agree with TRBD1. This CDR3 contains 16 residues. With 4 bases clipped from V and 0 bases from J, the junction kept 5 bases outside the gene matches. Germline CDR1 and CDR2: MGHRA and YSYEKL. CDR3 coding DNA: TGCGCCAGCAGCCGGGGGGGACAGGCTAGCAATCAGCCCCAGCATTTT. It encodes CASSRGGQASNQPQHF.

This sequence joins TRBV6-5 and TRBJ2-5; D unclear. Germline V gene data show CDR1 as MNHEY and CDR2 as SVGAGI. The germline V and J ends were trimmed by 8 bases and 3 bases, with 10 bases remaining between them. There are 12 residues in the CDR3. The CDR3 nucleotides are TGTGCCAGCGAATCTGAGGAAGAGACCCAGTACTTC. Its protein is CASESEEETQYF.

The chain employs TRBV6-5 and TRBJ1-2; D unclear. The CDR3 contains 13 residues. V shed 7 bases and J shed 1 base, with 10 bases lying between them. Germline-derived CDR1 and CDR2 are MNHEY and SVGAGI. The CDR3 DNA is TGTGCCAGCACGGGAGGCCTTAACTATGGCTACACCTTC. Translating gives CASTGGLNYGYTF.

This chain links TRBV18 with TRBJ1-2, with D possibly matching TRBD1 (6 bases). CDR3 size: 14 residues. Trimming cost V 3 bases and J 6 bases, with 14 bases left between them. Germline V lookup: CDR1 KGHSH, CDR2 LQKENI. CDR3 sequence: CASSPFRGRDGYTF. The CDR3 nucleotides read TGTGCCAGCTCACCGTTTAGGGGGAGGGATGGCTACACCTTC. The variable domain in full, completed from reference TRBV18 and TRBJ1-2, reads NAGVMQNPRHLVRRRGQEARLRCSPMKGHSHVYWYRQLPEEGLKFMVYLQKENIIDESGMPKERFSAEFPKEGPSILRIQQVVRGDSAAYFCASSPFRGRDGYTFGSGTRLTVV.

The V and J genes are TRBV7-9 and TRBJ1-1; D is unresolved. The CDR3 loop spans 18 amino acids. Per the germline V gene, CDR1 is SEHNR and CDR2 is FQNEAQ (reference sequence). Trimming shortened V by 10 bases and J by 4 bases, and 31 bases separated the two germline ends. The CDR3 sequence: CATSHSSAGNKRGTEAFF. The CDR3 DNA follows: TGTGCCACCTCCCATTCCTCGGCGGGAAATAAACGGGGCACTGAAGCTTTCTTT.

The chain employs TRBV5-6 and TRBJ1-4, with D perhaps TRBD1 (5 bases). This CDR3 contains 14 residues. Germline V gene sequence: CDR1 SGHDT, CDR2 YYEEEE. V lost 1 base, J lost 7 bases, and 11 bases lay in between. The CDR3 region has the DNA TGTGCCAGCAGCTTGTACGGACAAGGTGAAAAACTGTTTTTT. This translates into CASSLYGQGEKLFF.

The chain carries TRBV19 and TRBJ2-1; D might be TRBD2 (6 bases). CDR3 size: 14 residues. V was cut by 1 base and J by 5 bases, with 9 bases left in between. CDR1 and CDR2 from the germline V gene are LNHDA and SQIVND (reference sequence). CDR3 protein: CASSIAGGDNEQFF. The CDR3 DNA reads as TGTGCCAGTAGTATAGCCGGAGGGGACAATGAGCAGTTCTTC.

This clone has only one observation. The V gene is TRBV27, the J gene TRBJ1-2; 7 bases line up with TRBD1. This CDR3 comprises 14 residues. Per germline, CDR1 MNHEY and CDR2 SMNVEV (reference sequence). The J segment lost 8 bases and the V segment lost 4 bases, leaving 10 bases of the junction unmatched. The CDR3 sequence is CASSSPYRGSGYTF. Written as DNA, the CDR3 is TGTGCCAGCAGTTCTCCGTACAGGGGTAGCGGCTACACCTTC.

The chain couples TRBV30 to TRBJ2-7, with 13 bases aligning to TRBD2. Trimming removed 5 bases from V and 6 bases from J; junction bases left unmatched: 10. The CDR3 length is 15 residues. Germline lookup yields CDR1 GTSNPN and CDR2 SVGIG (reference sequence). In DNA form, the CDR3 reads TGTGCCTGGGGAACCCCGGGACTAGCGGGACTCGAGCAGTACTTC. Its translation is CAWGTPGLAGLEQYF.

The CDR3 DNA sequence: TGTGCCACCAGCAGAGGACTAGCGGGAGTCACAGATACGCAGTATTTT. It codes for CATSRGLAGVTDTQYF. This chain uses TRBV15 with TRBJ2-3, with 12 bases lining up with TRBD2. The CDR3 runs to 16 residues. Germline V lookup: CDR1 LNHNV, CDR2 YYDKDF (reference sequence). Germline trimming cut 1 base from V and 2 bases from J; bases unmatched to any gene: 1.

The chain combines TRBV6-5 with TRBJ1-1, with D possibly matching TRBD1 (6 bases). CDR1 is MNHEY and CDR2 is SVGAGI in the germline V gene. Trimming removed 9 bases from V and 0 bases from J, with 17 bases in between. The CDR3 extends over 15 amino acids. The CDR3: CASLWTAILNTEAFF. The DNA for the CDR3 is TGTGCCAGTTTATGGACAGCTATCTTGAACACTGAAGCTTTCTTT.

The chain couples TRBV5-1 to TRBJ2-2; TRBD2 matches 11 bases. Germline V CDR1 and CDR2: SGHRS, YFSETQ. The V segment lost 0 bases and the J segment 2 bases; nucleotides outside the gene matches: 9. The CDR3 covers 19 residues. CDR3 in DNA: TGCGCCAGCAGCTTGGAAATCGGTAGCGGGAGGGCCAACACCGGGGAGCTGTTTTTT. This sequence encodes CASSLEIGSGRANTGELFF.

The CDR3 here is CASSRGGNTEAFF. The DNA for the CDR3 is TGTGCCAGCAGTCGGGGGGGGAACACTGAAGCTTTCTTT. The chain has TRBV6-5 and TRBJ1-1, with a possible D match to TRBD1 (5 bases). Germline assignment: CDR1 MNHEY and CDR2 SVGAGI. The CDR3 consists of 13 residues. V lost 5 bases to trimming and J lost 1 base, with 8 bases between them.

The chain is built from TRBV11-3 and TRBJ1-6; 7 bases line up with TRBD1. Germline V gene data show CDR1 as SGHNT and CDR2 as YENEEA. Losses at the gene ends were 5 bases for V and 6 bases for J; bases not matched to a gene: 10. This CDR3 is built from 16 residues. Here the CDR3 reads CASSLTGDLVNSPLHF. The CDR3 DNA reads TGTGCCAGCAGCCTCACAGGGGATCTTGTTAATTCACCCCTCCACTTT.

This rearrangement joins TRBV6-5 to TRBJ2-1, with TRBD2 matching 10 bases. This CDR3 is 13 amino acids long. From germline, CDR1 is MNHEY and CDR2 SVGAGI. V gave up 6 bases and J gave up 4 bases; unmatched junction bases: 0. The CDR3 coding sequence is TGTGCCAGCAGAGCGGGAGGGTACAATGAGCAGTTCTTC. It encodes CASRAGGYNEQFF.

This clone occurred once. The chain has TRBV6-2 or TRBV6-3 and TRBJ2-6; 9 bases fit TRBD1. The CDR3 extends over 17 amino acids. The J segment lost 1 base and the V segment lost 4 bases, leaving 5 bases of the junction unmatched. Germline V gives CDR1 MNHEY, CDR2 SVGEGT. This CDR3 reads CASSSGTGLSGANVLTF. The CDR3 coding sequence is TGTGCCAGCAGTTCCGGGACAGGGTTGTCTGGGGCCAACGTCCTGACTTTC.

This clone was seen only a few times. The rearrangement links TRBV6-5 to TRBJ1-1; D is unclear. Germline lookup yields CDR1 MNHEY and CDR2 SVGAGI. V lost 6 bases, J lost 1 base, and 9 bases lay in between. CDR3 length: 13 amino acids. The CDR3 here is CASSIAGNTEAFF. In nucleotides, the CDR3 is TGTGCCAGCAGCATAGCCGGGAACACTGAAGCTTTCTTT.